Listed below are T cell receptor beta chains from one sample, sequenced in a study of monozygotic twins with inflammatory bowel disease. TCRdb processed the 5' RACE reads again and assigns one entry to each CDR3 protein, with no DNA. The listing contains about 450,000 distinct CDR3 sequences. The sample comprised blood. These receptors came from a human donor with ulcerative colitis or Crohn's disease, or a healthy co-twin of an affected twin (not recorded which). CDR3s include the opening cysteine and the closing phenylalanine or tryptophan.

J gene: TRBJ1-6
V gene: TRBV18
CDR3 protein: CASSPQGPSSYNSPLHF

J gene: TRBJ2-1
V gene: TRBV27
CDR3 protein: CASSKREGRAEQFF

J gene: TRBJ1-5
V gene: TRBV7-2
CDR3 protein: CASSADSDGQPQHF

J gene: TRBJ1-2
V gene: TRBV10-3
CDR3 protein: CAIKGTGNYGYTF

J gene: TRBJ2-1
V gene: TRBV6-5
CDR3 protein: CASIQAIEQFF

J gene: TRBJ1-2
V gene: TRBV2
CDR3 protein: CASRRQGSGYTF

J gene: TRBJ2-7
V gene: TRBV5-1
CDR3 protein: CASSSGGLAGNYEQYF

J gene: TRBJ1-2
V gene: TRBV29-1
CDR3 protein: CSAQGGEDYGYTF

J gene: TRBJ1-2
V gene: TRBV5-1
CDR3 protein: CASSMTGGGNGYTF

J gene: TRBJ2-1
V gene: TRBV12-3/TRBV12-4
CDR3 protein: CASNLAGPSYNEQFF

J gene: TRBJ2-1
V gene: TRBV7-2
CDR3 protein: CASSLGLAGWFNEQFF

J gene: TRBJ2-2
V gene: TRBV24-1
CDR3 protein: CATSGAPSGELFF

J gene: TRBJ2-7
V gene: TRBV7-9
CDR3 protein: CASRHVQETYEQYF

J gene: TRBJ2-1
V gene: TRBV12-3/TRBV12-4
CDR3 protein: CASSLRGLSYNEQFF

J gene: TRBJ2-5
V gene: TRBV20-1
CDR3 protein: CSVPNPAGSLETQYF

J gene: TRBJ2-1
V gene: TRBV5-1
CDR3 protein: CASSFTAGGWDNEQFF

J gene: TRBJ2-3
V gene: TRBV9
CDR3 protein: CASSVDSGKVTDTQYF

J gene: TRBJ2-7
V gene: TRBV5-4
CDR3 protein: CASSPDPAGQSYEQYF

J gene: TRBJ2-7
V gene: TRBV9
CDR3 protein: CASSAGQGPLYEQYF

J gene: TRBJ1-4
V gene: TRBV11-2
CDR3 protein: CASSLGAVEKLFF

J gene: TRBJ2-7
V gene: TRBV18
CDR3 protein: CASSPSIQGASNEQYF

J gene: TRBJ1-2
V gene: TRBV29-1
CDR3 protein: CSVEGGMVAEYGYTF

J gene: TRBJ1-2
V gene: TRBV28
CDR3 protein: CASSLTGPYGYTF

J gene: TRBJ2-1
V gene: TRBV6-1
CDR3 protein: CASSGDTNEQFF

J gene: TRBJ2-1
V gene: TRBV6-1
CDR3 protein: CASSEWYGDSYNEQFF

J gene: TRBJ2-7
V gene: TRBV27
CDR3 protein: CASSLYGSTYEQYF